This T cell receptor (beta chain) stems from a study of beta chain features in type 1 diabetes. Every bit of the isolated RNA underwent reverse transcription, so sequencing read expressed TCRB transcripts. The data were produced by immunoSEQ multiplex PCR, yet TCRdb's version contains in-frame clones alone and is incomplete. The table has 200,000 to 250,000 clones, roughly a tenth seen once; the top ten hold about 1.2%. By frequency in the sample, this clone is medium-sized (0.01 to 0.1%). Trimming removed 5 bases from V and 2 bases from J, with 16 bases in between. CDR1 is SGHTA and CDR2 is FQGNSA in the germline V gene. The CDR3 runs to 16 residues.

The clonotype comes from a man aged 18 to 29 in good health. Sequencing was done on a sample of central memory CD4+ T cells from blood. The J gene is TRBJ2-1, the V gene TRBV7-2, with a weak D call TRBD1 (6 bases). The CDR3 DNA reads as TGTGCCAGCAGCCTCCACAGGGCCCCACCCTACAATGAGCAGTTCTTC. It encodes CASSLHRAPPYNEQFF.